Presented here are 19 T cell receptor beta chains from one specimen sequenced in a study of shared clonotypes between healthy human individuals. Profiling relied on immunoSEQ multiplex PCR, and the TCRdb table lists in-frame clones only, not all of them. The table lists 700,000 to 950,000 clones, approximately 96% of them singletons. Terminally differentiated effector memory CD45RA+ cells were excluded by CCR7 positive selection of CD45RO-negative cells. The material sequenced was naive CD8+ T cells sorted from blood. The source of these receptors is a man aged 30 to 39 in good health.

The chain joins TRBV7-6 to TRBJ2-7, with 8 positions matching TRBD1. Germline loops: CDR1 SGHVS, CDR2 FNYEAQ. J lost 4 bases, V lost 5 bases, and 10 bases had no gene match. This CDR3 comprises 15 residues. The CDR3 coding sequence is TGTGCCAGCAGCCCCCTGGCAGGGGGCGAGTACGAGCAGTACTTC. This translates into CASSPLAGGEYEQYF.

The chain combines TRBV29-1 with TRBJ2-7; D is possibly TRBD2 (6 bases). Per the germline V gene, CDR1 is SQVTM and CDR2 is ANQGSEA. V lost 8 bases and J lost 5, with 16 bases in between. This CDR3 is 12 amino acids long. CDR3 DNA: TGCAGCATCGCGGGGACTCGAAACGAGCAGTACTTC. Its translation is CSIAGTRNEQYF.

The chain combines TRBV7-6 with TRBJ2-3, with TRBD2 matching 11 bases. The V segment lost 6 bases and the J segment 6 bases; nucleotides outside the gene matches: 8. Germline assignment: CDR1 SGHVS and CDR2 FNYEAQ. The CDR3 sequence is 15 residues long. CDR3 region: CASRPTSGSRDTQYF. The DNA of the CDR3 is TGTGCCAGCAGGCCCACTAGCGGGAGTAGGGATACGCAGTATTTT.

This clone came up once. The chain employs TRBV27 and TRBJ2-1; D is possibly TRBD1 (5 bases). Germline assignment: CDR1 MNHEY and CDR2 SMNVEV (reference sequence). CDR3 size: 16 residues. The V and J ends lost 8 bases and 7 bases respectively, with 24 bases between them. CDR3 region: CASDPHRSRWGNEQFF. The CDR3 region has the DNA TGTGCCAGCGACCCTCACAGGAGTCGATGGGGAAATGAGCAGTTCTTC.

This rearrangement joins TRBV7-2 to TRBJ2-7; D is unresolved. This CDR3 has 14 residues. Germline V gene sequence: CDR1 SGHTA, CDR2 FQGNSA. V lost 3 bases and J lost 3, with 12 bases in between. CDR3 protein: CASSFLGHDYEQYF. The CDR3 region has the DNA TGTGCCAGCAGCTTTTTAGGGCACGACTACGAGCAGTACTTC. Together with reference TRBV7-2 and TRBJ2-7, the CDR3 gives the full variable domain: GAGVSQSPSNKVTEKGKDVELRCDPISGHTALYWYRQSLGQGLEFLIYFQGNSAPDKSGLPSDRFSAERTGGSVSTLTIQRTQQEDSAVYLCASSFLGHDYEQYFGPGTRLTVT.

This chain uses TRBV29-1 with TRBJ2-7; TRBD1 agrees at 7 bases. The germline CDR1 and CDR2 sequences are SQVTM and ANQGSEA. The CDR3 has 13 residues. After removal of 6 bases from V and 3 bases from J, the junction contained 8 bases not matched to a gene. The CDR3 loop is CSVAPQGIYEQYF. The CDR3 DNA reads TGCAGCGTAGCGCCACAGGGGATCTACGAGCAGTACTTC.

The chain combines TRBV29-1 with TRBJ2-3, with D perhaps TRBD1 (5 bases). V lost 2 bases and J lost 4, with 10 bases in between. CDR1 SQVTM and CDR2 ANQGSEA come from the germline V gene. This CDR3 is 13 amino acids long. CDR3 sequence (DNA): TGCAGCGTTGAAAGGCAGGGTCCAGATACGCAGTATTTT. This codes for CSVERQGPDTQYF.

The genes are TRBV7-2 and TRBJ2-5, with D maybe TRBD2 (7 bases). The CDR3 has 15 amino acids. The V gene's germline CDR1 is SGHTA and CDR2 FQGNSA. V was shortened by 1 base and J by 4 bases, with 13 bases between the two germline ends. CDR3 bases: TGTGCCAGCAGCTTAGTTATAGGGGGGGGAGAGACCCAGTACTTC. Protein product: CASSLVIGGGETQYF.

The chain links TRBV15 to TRBJ1-1; D is ambiguous. V was shortened by 3 bases and J by 0 bases, with 11 bases between the two germline ends. The CDR3 contains 15 residues. From germline, CDR1 is LNHNV and CDR2 YYDKDF (reference sequence). The CDR3 DNA is TGTGCCACCAGCAGGGGCCGGAGCATGAACACTGAAGCTTTCTTT. This codes for CATSRGRSMNTEAFF.

The CDR3 is CASSPPVKILTYGYTF. CDR3 DNA: TGTGCCAGCTCACCACCGGTGAAGATTCTGACATATGGCTACACCTTC. V gene TRBV18 combines with J gene TRBJ1-2, with D uncertain. CDR1 is KGHSH and CDR2 is LQKENI in the germline V gene. The V end lost 0 bases, the J end lost 5 bases, and 16 bases lay between the germline ends. The CDR3 contains 16 residues.

The CDR3 here is CATSKERSMNTEAFF. CDR3 DNA: TGTGCCACCAGCAAAGAGCGAAGTATGAACACTGAAGCTTTCTTT. This chain connects TRBV15 to TRBJ1-1; unclear D gene. Trimming took 4 bases from V and 0 from J, leaving 12 bases between them. This CDR3 has 15 amino acids. Germline lookup yields CDR1 LNHNV and CDR2 YYDKDF (reference sequence).

The CDR3 DNA reads as TGTGCCAGCAGTTACCATGACAGAACCGATGGCTACACCTTC. Translating gives CASSYHDRTDGYTF. V and J are TRBV6-6 and TRBJ1-2, with D possibly being TRBD1 (5 bases). Per the germline V gene, CDR1 is MNHNY and CDR2 is SVGAGI (reference sequence). V lost 2 bases, J lost 6 bases, and 13 bases lay in between. The CDR3 has 14 residues.

V is TRBV30 and J is TRBJ1-2; D gene ambiguous. Trimming stripped 4 bases from V and 3 bases from J, with 15 bases between. CDR3 size: 14 residues. Germline-derived CDR1 and CDR2 are GTSNPN and SVGIG (reference sequence). For the CDR3, the DNA is TGTGCCTGGACGGCTCCGGACGGCGACTATGGCTACACCTTC. Its protein is CAWTAPDGDYGYTF.

This sequence joins TRBV29-1 and TRBJ1-1; 9 bases fit TRBD1. The length of the CDR3 is 14 residues. Germline values: CDR1 SQVTM, CDR2 ANQGSEA. Trimming took 7 bases from V and 2 from J; bases not matched to a gene: 8. The CDR3 region has the DNA TGCAGCGCCGTGGGGACAGGGCAAAACACTGAAGCTTTCTTT. It specifies CSAVGTGQNTEAFF.

As for this clone: Other DNA sequences in the same sample also yield this CDR3. The V gene is TRBV9, the J gene TRBJ2-1; D remains unclear. The CDR3 is 14 amino acids. V dropped 4 bases and J dropped 3 bases, with 11 bases sitting between them. The germline CDR1 and CDR2 sequences are SGDLS and YYNGEE. CDR3 nucleotides: TGTGCCAGCAGCCCCCCTGGCGGCTACAATGAGCAGTTCTTC. Its protein is CASSPPGGYNEQFF. The full variable domain, completed using reference TRBV9 and TRBJ2-1, is DSGVTQTPKHLITATGQRVTLRCSPRSGDLSVYWYQQSLDQGLQFLIQYYNGEERAKGNILERFSAQQFPDLHSELNLSSLELGDSALYFCASSPPGGYNEQFFGPGTRLTVL.

V usage is TRBV5-1 and J usage is TRBJ2-3, with 13 bases aligning to TRBD2. The CDR3 runs to 16 residues. Germline assignment: CDR1 SGHRS and CDR2 YFSETQ. The junction had 5 bases not matched to a gene; V was cut back by 3 bases and J by 4 bases. The CDR3 coding sequence is TGCGCCAGCAGCTCGGGACTAGCGGGGCAGGCAGATACGCAGTATTTT. Translated, it gives CASSSGLAGQADTQYF.

This sequence joins TRBV7-9 and TRBJ2-5, with 11 bases matching TRBD1. Germline V gene sequence: CDR1 SEHNR, CDR2 FQNEAQ (reference sequence). Losses at the gene ends were 2 bases for V and 3 bases for J; bases not matched to a gene: 5. The CDR3 extends over 16 amino acids. CDR3 DNA: TGTGCCAGCAGCTTACTCCGGGACAGGGGGGAAGAGACCCAGTACTTC. Translation: CASSLLRDRGEETQYF.

The chain employs TRBV15 and TRBJ1-1, with 8 bases matching TRBD1. The germline V gene has CDR1 LNHNV and CDR2 YYDKDF (reference sequence). This CDR3 comprises 14 residues. V was clipped by 5 bases and J by 3 bases; unmatched bases: 5. CDR3 sequence reads: CATSLQGDDTEAFF. The CDR3 nucleotides are TGTGCCACCAGCTTACAGGGGGATGACACTGAAGCTTTCTTT.

This clone was observed many times. The chain employs TRBV7-9 and TRBJ2-7; D unresolved. The CDR3 consists of 14 residues. Between the trimmed V and J ends, which lost 1 base and 2 bases, there was a span of 9 bases. Germline CDR1 SEHNR, CDR2 FQNEAQ (reference sequence). The CDR3 DNA follows: TGTGCCAGCAGCTTAGGCAGTTCTCCCTACGAGCAGTACTTC. Translation gives CASSLGSSPYEQYF.